The count of the clone carrying this T cell receptor beta chain is one. The record originates from a study of identical twins. Per germline, CDR1 MNHEY and CDR2 SVGEGT. Trimming took off 0 bases at V and 2 bases at J, with 11 bases between the two ends. CDR3 size: 15 residues. Template switching supplied a universal primer site; unique molecular identifiers were carried on the cDNA. TCRdb re-analysed the 5' RACE reads in MiXCR, keeping a single row per CDR3 protein. Of 650,000 to 750,000 distinct CDR3 sequences in the sample, 21% were seen once. All donors comprised healthy Caucasians. A further study also used this sample, focusing on T cells expressing NK-cell markers. In that study: Similarly, these clonotypes led the CD3+CD56-NKG2C+ fraction as well in several donors.

Sequenced material: PBMCs. The sequence was obtained from a young woman in good health. This chain connects TRBV6-2 or TRBV6-3 to TRBJ2-7; D may be TRBD2 (6 bases). CDR3 coding DNA: TGTGCCAGCAGTTACTCCCGGGACTGGACCTACGAGCAGTACTTC. This translates into CASSYSRDWTYEQYF.